A selection of T cell receptor beta chains follows, all from one sample in a study of molecular identifiers for immune sequencing clone quantification. TCRdb fed the PCR reads into MiXCR, producing one record per CDR3 protein. The data contain 300,000 to 400,000 distinct CDR3 sequences, about 23% of them singletons. Sequenced sample: naive CD8+ T cells from blood, with Jurkat cell RNA spiked in. These receptors originate from a human donor in good health. Some libraries in this study had Jurkat cell RNA spiked in. Each CDR3 is given with its conserved first and last residue.

j_call v_call cdr3_aa
TRBJ2-4 TRBV11-2 CASSLVWTGSKNIQYF
TRBJ2-3 TRBV14 CASSQGTTSTDTQYF
TRBJ2-2 TRBV20-1 CSARVGEKQYTRELFF
TRBJ2-1 TRBV13 CASSSAGFEQFF
TRBJ2-7 TRBV29-1 CSVRGQGASHEQYF
TRBJ2-1 TRBV4-3 CASSPLGGGRDLYNEQFF
TRBJ2-3 TRBV10-1 CASSESLPGRGTDTQYF
TRBJ2-3 TRBV10-3 CAISDLGLGGPDTQYF
TRBJ2-1 TRBV20-1 CSARSEGAYNEQFF
TRBJ2-3 TRBV15 CATSRVGTSGDTDTQYF
TRBJ2-3 TRBV6-6 CASSESDRVTDTQYF
TRBJ2-2 TRBV24-1 CATSDNGAGVGFCGELFF
TRBJ1-2 TRBV12-3/TRBV12-4 CASITPPGWDYGYTF
TRBJ2-5 TRBV6-5 CASQLGGPGETQYF
TRBJ2-7 TRBV2 CASSDENGPYEQYF
TRBJ1-2 TRBV19 CASSMQGANDGYTF